The subject of this entry is one T cell receptor (beta chain). Its antigen is unknown. The input lacks base qualities; no much larger clone sits a single base away. Other DNA sequences of this sample code for an identical CDR3. Library construction relied on the immunoSEQ multiplex PCR assay. This immuneACCESS table, as held by TCRdb, lists in-frame sequences with V and J called but not all clones. Of the missing ones, under half trace to an unresolved V gene in checked studies; the others have no known cause. The table for this sample lists about 60,000 clones; about 87% of them were counted only once. Roughly 4.8% of the sample is in the top ten clones. These data belong to a study of technical replicates of blood from several donors (TCRdb year 2017). Taken from cysteine to phenylalanine, the CDR3 has 13 residues. The entry retains the CDR3 DNA only, 39 bases that are in frame from base 1. CDR1 and CDR2 were assigned from the germline V gene as MNHEY and SVGAGI. At the junction V is shortened by 6 bases and J by 0 bases, with 8 bases in between.

Material for sequencing was PBMCs. The origin of this receptor is a human donor in good health. Some clones in this sample may be carry-over from other donors' samples. This sequence uses TRBV6-5 and TRBJ1-1, with no D gene named confidently. The nucleotide sequence is given as TGTGCCAGCAGACAGACACTGAACACTGAAGCTTTCTTT. This translates into CASRQTLNTEAFF.